This record looks at one T cell receptor beta chain sequence and its context. The source of the sample is a study of control samples from healthy donors and cancer patients. Only in-frame clones appear in the TCRdb table, and some are missing; sequencing was by immunoSEQ multiplex PCR. The sample lists about 170,000 clones, about 87% seen once, with more than 10% in the top ten. This receptor was obtained from a man between 25 and 39 years old in good health. Sequencing used blood.

CDR3 sequence reads: CASSLQARGDEQFF. Written as DNA, the CDR3 is TGTGCCAGCAGCTTACAAGCGAGGGGAGATGAGCAGTTCTTC. The chain links TRBV7-2 to TRBJ2-1; the D gene could be TRBD1 or TRBD2 (5 bases each). Germline V CDR1 and CDR2: SGHTA, FQGNSA. This CDR3 has 14 residues. V was trimmed by 2 bases and J by 8 bases, leaving 13 bases between them.